These 25 T cell receptor beta chains came from one sample sequenced in a study of long-term antiretroviral therapy in people with HIV. At survey level, the immunoSEQ assay was run in its v3.0 version. Data came from immunoSEQ multiplex PCR; TCRdb stores just in-frame clones and leaves some out. The sample has 15,000 to 20,000 clones, roughly 78% seen once; the top ten hold under 7.5%. The source material was unsorted PBMCs, sampled at the start of antiretroviral therapy, before treatment. The receptors originated from a man aged 18 to 30 with HIV.

This clone is medium-sized. The genes are TRBV5-4 and TRBJ2-2, with 7 positions matching TRBD1. Per the germline V gene, CDR1 is SGHNT and CDR2 is YYREEE (reference sequence). The V gene end was trimmed by 4 bases and the J gene end by 4 bases; junction bases not matched to a gene: 7. The CDR3 loop spans 15 amino acids. The CDR3: CASSPSQGFTGELFF. For the CDR3, the DNA is TGTGCCAGCAGCCCTTCACAGGGGTTCACCGGGGAGCTGTTTTTT.

The J gene is TRBJ2-3, the V gene TRBV15; 12 bases line up with TRBD2. J lost 4 bases, V lost 1 base, and 12 bases had no gene match. The CDR3 contains 19 residues. Germline CDR1 LNHNV, CDR2 YYDKDF (reference sequence). The CDR3 DNA reads as TGTGCCACCAGCAGAGGGGGATGGAGGACTAGCGGGAATGCAGATACGCAGTATTTT. It specifies CATSRGGWRTSGNADTQYF.

This clone has more than one count but fewer than ten. The chain is built from TRBV27 and TRBJ1-1; TRBD1 matches at 7 bases. Germline V gene data show CDR1 as MNHEY and CDR2 as SMNVEV (reference sequence). V shed 3 bases, J shed 11 bases, and the junction held 15 bases outside the gene matches. The CDR3 is 15 residues long. CDR3 bases: TGTGCCAGCAGTTTCTCCACAGACAGGGCCGGACACGCTTTCTTT. Translating gives CASSFSTDRAGHAFF.

V and J are TRBV7-2 and TRBJ2-3; D perhaps matches TRBD1 (6 bases). This CDR3 is 13 amino acids long. Trimming cost V 2 bases and J 6 bases, with 9 bases left between them. Germline values: CDR1 SGHTA, CDR2 FQGNSA. CDR3 protein: CASSLSGVDTQYF. The CDR3 DNA reads TGTGCCAGCAGCTTATCAGGGGTTGATACGCAGTATTTT.

The rearrangement links TRBV19 to TRBJ2-2; possibly TRBD2 for D (6 bases). There are 21 residues in the CDR3. The germline V gene has CDR1 LNHDA and CDR2 SQIVND (reference sequence). Trimming pared 7 bases from V and 4 bases from J, leaving 34 bases between. The CDR3 sequence: CASTLGRRSGTTRLLTGELFF. Here the CDR3 DNA reads TGTGCCAGTACCCTAGGCAGGCGTAGCGGAACCACCCGATTACTCACCGGGGAGCTGTTTTTT. The entire variable domain, with the rest obtained from reference TRBV19 and TRBJ2-2, is as follows: DGGITQSPKYLFRKEGQNVTLSCEQNLNHDAMYWYRQDPGQGLRLIYYSQIVNDFQKGDIAEGYSVSREKKESFPLTVTSAQKNPTAFYLCASTLGRRSGTTRLLTGELFFGEGSRLTVL.

The chain carries TRBV7-6 and TRBJ2-5; possibly TRBD1 for D (6 bases). Germline V CDR1 and CDR2: SGHVS, FNYEAQ. The CDR3 has 15 amino acids. V lost 5 bases to trimming and J lost 1 base, with 14 bases between them. This chain's CDR3 is CASSLSGALQETQYF. The CDR3 coding sequence is TGTGCCAGCAGCCTCTCAGGGGCACTCCAAGAGACCCAGTACTTC.

The genes are TRBV5-1 and TRBJ1-2; D possibly corresponds to TRBD1 (5 bases). This CDR3 region has 16 residues. Germline loops: CDR1 SGHRS, CDR2 YFSETQ. Trimming shortened V by 1 base and J by 2 bases, and 15 bases separated the two germline ends. The CDR3 DNA follows: TGCGCCAGCAGCTTGCAGCCGCAGGGTGGGAACTATGGCTACACCTTC. It translates to CASSLQPQGGNYGYTF.

This rearrangement joins TRBV27 to TRBJ2-5; no reliable D call. The CDR3 consists of 13 residues. Germline loops: CDR1 MNHEY, CDR2 SMNVEV (reference sequence). V was trimmed by 5 bases and J by 5 bases, leaving 12 bases between them. In DNA form, the CDR3 reads TGTGCCAGCAGTACCGCTGGGTGGGAGACCCAGTACTTC. Protein product: CASSTAGWETQYF.

The chain employs TRBV11-2 and TRBJ1-4; weak D call: TRBD1 (5 bases). The CDR3 runs to 14 residues. Germline assignment: CDR1 SGHAT and CDR2 FQNNGV. Trimming shortened V by 5 bases and J by 7 bases, and 14 bases separated the two germline ends. The CDR3 reads CASSPPGRVEKLFF. The CDR3 DNA reads as TGTGCCAGCAGCCCACCCGGCAGGGTTGAAAAACTGTTTTTT.

V gene TRBV7-2 combines with J gene TRBJ2-1; D is undetermined. The CDR3 has 14 amino acids. The germline gives CDR1 SGHTA, CDR2 FQGNSA. Trimming removed 5 bases from V and 8 bases from J, with 16 bases in between. The CDR3 sequence: CASSPAGGVDEQFF. CDR3 coding DNA: TGTGCCAGCAGCCCGGCAGGTGGGGTCGATGAGCAGTTCTTC.

This chain connects TRBV6-6 to TRBJ1-1, with D tentatively TRBD1 (5 bases). The germline V gene has CDR1 MNHNY and CDR2 SVGAGI (reference sequence). The CDR3 covers 12 residues. Trimming removed 6 bases from V and 4 bases from J, with 9 bases in between. The CDR3 DNA follows: TGTGCCAGCAGGGCCGGGGGCACTGAAGCTTTCTTT. It is translated as CASRAGGTEAFF.

The rearrangement links TRBV28 to TRBJ2-7; the D gene is possibly TRBD2 (6 bases). The CDR3 is 11 residues long. Trimming cost V 10 bases and J 6 bases, with 13 bases left between them. The germline V gene encodes CDR1 MDHEN and CDR2 SYDVKM. CDR3 residues: CATRGTPEQYF. The CDR3 DNA follows: TGTGCCACCCGGGGGACTCCCGAGCAGTACTTC.

About this clone: Other nucleotide sequences in the sample specify the same CDR3. The chain couples TRBV19 to TRBJ2-6, with no clear D. CDR1 and CDR2 (germline): LNHDA, SQIVND (reference sequence). V was trimmed by 4 bases and J by 2 bases, leaving 9 bases between them. This CDR3 contains 15 residues. The CDR3: CASSTTPPGANVLTF. As DNA, the CDR3 is TGTGCCAGTAGTACAACACCACCTGGGGCCAACGTCCTGACTTTC.

This chain connects TRBV19 to TRBJ1-2, with D perhaps matching TRBD1 (5 bases). V was pared by 0 bases and J by 8 bases, with 10 bases between. The CDR3 sequence is 13 residues long. Germline lookup yields CDR1 LNHDA and CDR2 SQIVND (reference sequence). CDR3 DNA sequence: TGTGCCAGTAGTATAGATCCAGGGCCCGGCTACACCTTC. Its protein product is CASSIDPGPGYTF.

The chain employs TRBV4-2 and TRBJ2-5; the D call may be TRBD1 or TRBD2 (6 bases each). The CDR3 has 13 residues. In germline, CDR1 is LGHNA, CDR2 YNFKEQ. Trimming pared 1 base from V and 4 bases from J, leaving 7 bases between. CDR3 amino acids: CASSQAGAETQYF. CDR3 nucleotide sequence: TGTGCCAGCAGCCAAGCGGGGGCAGAGACCCAGTACTTC.

This rearrangement joins TRBV29-1 to TRBJ2-3, with D possibly TRBD1 on 6 matching bases. This CDR3 has 14 residues. Deletions cut 2 bases from V and 2 bases from J, with 11 bases between. In germline, CDR1 is SQVTM, CDR2 ANQGSEA. CDR3 sequence (DNA): TGCAGCGTTGAACCAGGGGCGGTCACAGATACGCAGTATTTT. Translated: CSVEPGAVTDTQYF.

This chain connects TRBV11-2 to TRBJ2-3; D not certain. Germline-derived CDR1 and CDR2 are SGHAT and FQNNGV. This CDR3 has 15 amino acids. With 6 bases removed from V and 8 bases from J, the gap between germline ends came to 21 bases. The CDR3 region has the DNA TGTGCCAGCAGTCTTACCTCATTTGGGCTAGGTACGCAGTATTTT. Protein: CASSLTSFGLGTQYF.

The genes are TRBV13 and TRBJ2-3, with D uncertain. Trimming removed 1 base from V and 6 bases from J, with 17 bases in between. The CDR3 sequence is 16 residues long. CDR1 PRHDT and CDR2 FYEKMQ come from the germline V gene (reference sequence). The CDR3 region is CASSLELELGSDTQYF. CDR3 DNA: TGTGCCAGCAGCTTAGAACTGGAGCTAGGGTCTGATACGCAGTATTTT.

The chain combines TRBV10-3 with TRBJ1-5, with D possibly TRBD1 on 6 matching bases. CDR3 length: 13 amino acids. Trimming removed 6 bases at V and 6 bases at J, with 12 bases between. Germline CDR1 reads ENHRY; CDR2 reads SYGVKD. Here the CDR3 DNA reads TGTGCCATCAGAGAGACAGGAGGTCAGCCCCAGCATTTT. Translated: CAIRETGGQPQHF.

As for this clone: Distinct nucleotide sequences in the sample also encode this CDR3. The V call is TRBV7-2, the J call TRBJ2-3, with a possible D match to TRBD2 (7 bases). The germline gives CDR1 SGHTA, CDR2 FQGNSA. V dropped 5 bases and J dropped 1 base, with 13 bases sitting between them. This CDR3 has 15 residues. The CDR3 reads CASSPDSGGTDTQYF. The CDR3 DNA follows: TGTGCCAGCAGCCCGGACAGCGGGGGCACAGATACGCAGTATTTT.

As DNA, the CDR3 is TGTGCCAGCAGCCTAAACCCGCTCCGGACTAGCGGGAGGGCCACCGGGGCCAACGTCCTGACTTTC. Translation: CASSLNPLRTSGRATGANVLTF. This sequence joins TRBV13 and TRBJ2-6; 15 positions agree with TRBD2. The CDR3 has 22 amino acids. Germline V gene sequence: CDR1 PRHDT, CDR2 FYEKMQ (reference sequence). The ends lost 5 bases at V and 4 bases at J; junction bases unmatched: 18.

This chain uses TRBV15 with TRBJ2-1, with 10 bases that match TRBD2. Germline assignment: CDR1 LNHNV and CDR2 YYDKDF (reference sequence). The CDR3 has 15 residues. V lost 5 bases, J lost 6 bases, and 7 bases stayed unmatched. In nucleotides, the CDR3 is TGTGCCACCAGCTTCGGACTAGCGGAAAGCAATGAGCAGTTCTTC. Protein sequence: CATSFGLAESNEQFF.

V usage is TRBV13 and J usage is TRBJ1-2; weak D call: TRBD1 (6 bases). The CDR3 is made up of 14 amino acids. Germline V gene sequence: CDR1 PRHDT, CDR2 FYEKMQ (reference sequence). V lost 2 bases and J 6 bases, leaving 13 bases between the germline ends. CDR3 nucleotides: TGTGCCAGCAGCTTATTAAGGGGGAAGGATGGCTACACCTTC. Translated, it gives CASSLLRGKDGYTF.

CDR3 loop: CASGGPRAPYEQYF. The CDR3 DNA follows: TGTGCCAGCGGTGGACCTCGGGCCCCCTACGAGCAGTACTTC. The chain is built from TRBV6-5 and TRBJ2-7; no clear D. V was clipped by 8 bases and J by 2 bases, with 16 bases between them. Per germline, CDR1 MNHEY and CDR2 SVGAGI. The CDR3 is 14 residues long.

The rearrangement uses TRBV27 and TRBJ2-7; weak D call: TRBD1 (6 bases). Germline V lookup: CDR1 MNHEY, CDR2 SMNVEV (reference sequence). With 6 bases removed from V and 4 bases from J, the gap between germline ends came to 10 bases. This CDR3 spans 12 amino acids. The CDR3: CASSPTGYEQYF. CDR3 DNA sequence: TGTGCCAGCAGCCCTACAGGGTACGAGCAGTACTTC.